Below are 22 T cell receptor beta chains sequenced from a single sample in a study of lymphopenia after photon versus proton radiotherapy (dated by TCRdb to the late 2010s). The protocol used for the library was the immunoSEQ multiplex PCR assay. Imported from immuneACCESS, the table was reduced by TCRdb to in-frame sequences with V and J called. These copies leave out some clones; in studies compared against another copy, an unresolved V gene accounts for under half, and the cause of the remainder is not known. The sample table shows 65,000 to 75,000 clones, and around 86% are seen once. Jointly, the top ten make up approximately 10% of the sample. Material: peripheral blood, obtained from a patient treated with proton-based radiotherapy. The receptors originated from a man older than 75 with esophageal cancer.

To note about this clone: At one of its ends the junction is not consistent with the germline gene, which may arise from a read error. This rearrangement joins TRBV11-2 to TRBJ2-1; TRBD2 matches 10 bases. Germline CDR1 is SGHAT and CDR2 is FQNNGV. The CDR3 contains 16 residues. As DNA, the CDR3 is TGTGCCAGCAGCCACGGGGGGACTAGCGCACGACGTTCTGAGCTCTTC. This codes for CASSHGGTSARRSELF. The full variable domain, with the rest looked up from reference TRBV11-2 and TRBJ2-1, is EAGVAQSPRYKIIEKRQSVAFWCNPISGHATLYWYQQILGQGPKLLIQFQNNGVVDDSQLPKDRFSAERLKGVDSTLKIQPAKLEDSAVYLCASSHGGTSARRSELFGPGTRLTVL.

The chain couples TRBV2 to TRBJ2-7; 9 bases line up with TRBD2. V was pared by 5 bases and J by 2 bases, with 4 bases of the junction left unmatched. The CDR3 runs to 14 residues. Per the germline V gene, CDR1 is SNHLY and CDR2 is FYNNEI. Here the CDR3 reads CASSRTSEPYEQYF. The CDR3, as DNA: TGTGCCAGCAGTAGGACTAGCGAGCCCTACGAGCAGTACTTC.

V usage is TRBV5-6 and J usage is TRBJ2-1; 8 positions agree with TRBD2. Germline values: CDR1 SGHDT, CDR2 YYEEEE. This CDR3 has 16 residues. V lost 4 bases and J lost 0; bases outside the gene matches: 6. The CDR3 coding sequence is TGTGCCAGCAGCGAAATAGCGGGAAACTCCTACAATGAGCAGTTCTTC. It yields the protein CASSEIAGNSYNEQFF.

This sequence joins TRBV10-3 and TRBJ1-5, with 7 bases aligning to TRBD1. The CDR3 has 13 residues. Trimming at V came to 7 bases and at J to 7 bases, leaving 7 bases not matched to a gene. Germline loops: CDR1 ENHRY, CDR2 SYGVKD. This chain's CDR3 is CAINDRDGQPQHF. The CDR3 DNA sequence: TGTGCCATCAACGACAGGGATGGCCAGCCCCAGCATTTT.

The J gene is TRBJ2-3, the V gene TRBV5-1; 8 bases fit TRBD2. V lost 0 bases, J lost 6 bases, and 3 bases stayed unmatched. The CDR3 extends over 14 amino acids. CDR1 is SGHRS, CDR2 YFSETQ, per germline. The chain's CDR3 is CASSLEIAGDTQYF. Written as DNA, the CDR3 is TGCGCCAGCAGCTTGGAAATAGCGGGGGATACGCAGTATTTT.

This clone was recorded once. The chain recombines TRBV5-8 with TRBJ1-2; D is perhaps TRBD1 (5 bases). V was clipped by 0 bases and J by 8 bases, with 20 bases between them. Germline V lookup: CDR1 SGHTS, CDR2 YDEGEE. The CDR3 loop spans 16 amino acids. CDR3 in DNA: TGTGCCAGCAGCTTGGCCGGGCAGGGCGTGGGTGGAGGCTACACCTTC. Translation gives CASSLAGQGVGGGYTF.

This chain joins TRBV14 and TRBJ2-4, with TRBD1 matching 7 bases. The V and J ends lost 5 bases and 4 bases, in that order; junction bases with no gene match: 8. CDR1 and CDR2 (germline): SGHDN, FVKESK. The length of the CDR3 is 15 residues. CDR3 DNA sequence: TGTGCCAGCAGCTTGAGGACAGGACAAAAAAACATTCAGTACTTC. This encodes CASSLRTGQKNIQYF.

This clone was recorded once. The V gene is TRBV4-2, the J gene TRBJ1-2; D not resolved. The V gene lost 5 bases and the J gene lost 7 bases, with 11 bases spanning the gap. CDR3 length: 12 residues. Germline lookup yields CDR1 LGHNA and CDR2 YNFKEQ. The DNA of the CDR3 is TGTGCCAGCAGCTTGATGCGCGGTGGCTACACCTTC. Encoded protein: CASSLMRGGYTF.

The chain uses TRBV29-1 and TRBJ1-1, with a tentative D call TRBD1 (5 bases). This CDR3 has 13 amino acids. Germline V lookup: CDR1 SQVTM, CDR2 ANQGSEA. The V end lost 6 bases, the J end lost 1 base, and 12 bases lay between the germline ends. The CDR3 DNA reads TGCAGCGTCCGGGCTGGGGGGAACACTGAAGCTTTCTTT. Residues: CSVRAGGNTEAFF.

V is TRBV5-1 and J is TRBJ2-1; 12 positions match TRBD1. Germline V CDR1 and CDR2: SGHRS, YFSETQ. The CDR3 is 15 residues long. V trimming: 4 bases; J trimming: 8 bases; junction bases outside the gene matches: 7. The CDR3, as DNA: TGCGCCAGCAGCCTTCCGGGACAGGGGGCCCATGAGCAGTTCTTC. This sequence encodes CASSLPGQGAHEQFF.

CDR3 in DNA: TGTGCCAGCACCCCACTTGGGGGCGCCTCCTACAATGAGCAGTTCTTC. It codes for CASTPLGGASYNEQFF. The genes are TRBV2 and TRBJ2-1; TRBD1 is a possible D gene (6 bases). Germline CDR1 and CDR2: SNHLY and FYNNEI. The CDR3 extends over 16 amino acids. Trimming stripped 7 bases from V and 0 bases from J, with 16 bases between.

The chain recombines TRBV6-5 with TRBJ1-6; possibly TRBD1 for D (5 bases). Germline V gene lookup returns CDR1 MNHEY and CDR2 SVGAGI. The V gene lost 7 bases and the J gene lost 9 bases, with 13 bases spanning the gap. This CDR3 spans 13 amino acids. The CDR3: CASNLDGTSPLHF. The DNA of the CDR3 is TGTGCCAGCAACCTGGACGGGACTTCACCCCTCCACTTT.

The chain links TRBV5-6 to TRBJ1-2; the D gene is possibly TRBD1 (6 bases). CDR1 and CDR2 (germline): SGHDT, YYEEEE. V was trimmed by 5 bases and J by 4 bases, leaving 15 bases between them. The CDR3 sequence is 14 residues long. The CDR3 DNA reads TGTGCCAGCAGACTACTGGGGGGCCGCTATGGCTACACCTTC. Residues: CASRLLGGRYGYTF.

The chain is built from TRBV7-8 and TRBJ1-5; D is unclear. Germline values: CDR1 SGHVS, CDR2 FQNEAQ. The CDR3 is 15 residues long. Between the trimmed V and J ends, which lost 2 bases and 2 bases, there was a span of 10 bases. CDR3 in DNA: TGTGCCAGCAGCTTAATTGAGGGAGGCAATCAGCCCCAGCATTTT. This codes for CASSLIEGGNQPQHF.

In this sample, this clone turned up once. The rearrangement uses TRBV13 and TRBJ1-4, with TRBD1 matching 9 bases. Germline CDR1 is PRHDT and CDR2 is FYEKMQ (reference sequence). CDR3 length: 15 amino acids. V lost 1 base, J lost 8 bases, and 5 bases stayed unmatched. CDR3 sequence: CASSLVGQGQEKLFF. The CDR3 region has the DNA TGTGCCAGCAGCTTAGTGGGACAGGGACAAGAAAAACTGTTTTTT.

V is TRBV28 and J is TRBJ2-1; 7 bases match TRBD1. The J segment lost 6 bases and the V segment lost 2 bases, leaving 4 bases of the junction unmatched. This CDR3 comprises 14 residues. The germline CDR1 and CDR2 sequences are MDHEN and SYDVKM. In nucleotides, the CDR3 is TGTGCCAGCAGTTTACTAGGGGGCTCCAATGAGCAGTTCTTC. Protein sequence: CASSLLGGSNEQFF.

The J gene is TRBJ2-3, the V gene TRBV6-1; D gene ambiguous. CDR1 is MNHNS, CDR2 SASEGT, per germline. The CDR3 has 14 amino acids. Trimming shortened V by 4 bases and J by 2 bases, and 10 bases separated the two germline ends. In DNA, the CDR3 is TGTGCCAGCAGTGTAGCCTTATTCACAGATACGCAGTATTTT. This codes for CASSVALFTDTQYF.

The rearrangement uses TRBV6-5 and TRBJ2-1; D remains ambiguous. Germline V lookup: CDR1 MNHEY, CDR2 SVGAGI. V was trimmed by 2 bases and J by 6 bases, leaving 14 bases between them. This CDR3 region has 15 residues. CDR3 residues: CASSYPEKGSNEQFF. The CDR3 nucleotides read TGTGCCAGCAGTTACCCCGAGAAGGGTAGCAATGAGCAGTTCTTC.

The chain is built from TRBV21-1 and TRBJ2-7. TRBV21-1 is designated a pseudogene. This CDR3 is 13 amino acids long. CDR3 coding DNA: TGTGCCAGCAGCAGGGACGACTCCTACGAGCAGTACTTC. Translating it yields CASSRDDSYEQYF.

The rearrangement joins TRBV15 to TRBJ2-7, with a weak D call TRBD2 (6 bases). Trimming cost V 0 bases and J 5 bases, with 14 bases left between them. There are 15 residues in the CDR3. Germline V CDR1 and CDR2: LNHNV, YYDKDF (reference sequence). The CDR3 here is CATSRDRRGIDEQYF. The CDR3 bases are TGTGCCACCAGCAGAGATCGGAGGGGTATCGACGAGCAGTACTTC.

The sample holds a few counts of this clone. This sequence joins TRBV11-2 and TRBJ2-5; 10 nucleotides align to TRBD1. V shed 0 bases, J shed 5 bases, and the junction held 12 bases outside the gene matches. CDR1 is SGHAT, CDR2 FQNNGV, per germline. This CDR3 has 18 residues. The CDR3 protein is CASSLDGGTGVVRETQYF. The CDR3 DNA reads as TGTGCCAGCAGCTTAGATGGAGGGACAGGGGTTGTAAGGGAGACCCAGTACTTC.

This chain uses TRBV5-1 with TRBJ2-1, with 8 bases fitting TRBD2. The CDR3 is 15 amino acids. Germline V gene lookup returns CDR1 SGHRS and CDR2 YFSETQ. Trimming took 4 bases from V and 8 from J; bases not matched to a gene: 11. The CDR3 DNA reads TGCGCCAGCAGCCCAACGGGACTAGTTTTCGATGAGCAGTTCTTC. It specifies CASSPTGLVFDEQFF.